This T cell receptor (beta chain) was sequenced for a study of blood T cell repertoires in COVID-19. The overall study: There were acute and convalescent COVID-19 samples, and they came from the United States, Italy and Spain.

In the authors' methods: Estimation of nucleated cell counts relied on the amplification of reference gene primers. This table comes from immunoSEQ multiplex PCR, and its TCRdb copy is limited to in-frame clones, with some not included. Clone size and V and J calls were adopted from that table, with D and trimming inferred from the DNA. The sample carries about 330,000 clones, around 87% recorded once. Trimming removed 5 bases at V and 2 bases at J, with 10 bases between. The germline V gene has CDR1 MDHEN and CDR2 SYDVKM. The CDR3 is 13 amino acids. Sequencing was done on a sample of peripheral blood. This clonotype was obtained from a woman between 45 and 60 years old with active or convalescent COVID-19. The chain recombines TRBV28 with TRBJ2-7, with D perhaps matching TRBD1 (6 bases). CDR3 protein: CASSGGSTYEQYF. The CDR3 region has the DNA TGTGCCAGCAGTGGGGGCAGCACCTACGAGCAGTACTTC.